This record concerns one TCR beta chain sequence. Its antigen is still unknown. Data came from immunoSEQ multiplex PCR; TCRdb stores just in-frame clones and leaves some out. Of tens of thousands of clones listed, just over 75% are singletons. This sample was included in a study of CD4 T cells in relation to SARS-CoV-2 and coronaviruses. In the study overall: TCR beta CDR3s were sequenced after 10-day antigen culture of PBMCs. Convalescent patients had median age 38.5 years, range roughly 21 to 75.

Broader study findings: In around three fifths of donors, memory CD4+ clonotypes crossrecognized SARS-CoV-2 and at least one common cold coronavirus spike.

The CDR3 totals 16 residues. Trimming removed 0 bases at V and 2 bases at J, with 14 bases between. Per germline, CDR1 LGHDT and CDR2 YNNKEL (reference sequence). Naive and memory CD4+ T cells came from enriched cryopreserved PBMCs. Sequenced: memory CD4+ T cells from PBMCs, cultured in vitro. The chain combines TRBV3-1 (or the pseudogene TRBV3-2) with TRBJ2-7; D may be TRBD2 (5 bases). The TCR originated in an adult with COVID-19. The CDR3 DNA is TGTGCCAGCAGCCAAGAACATCGAGCGGACCCCTACGAGCAGTACTTC. Translating it yields CASSQEHRADPYEQYF.